Following are 10 T cell receptor beta chains from one sample sequenced in a study of sequential checkpoint blockade in melanoma. The assay was immunoSEQ multiplex PCR, and TCRdb's table has in-frame clones only and misses some. The sample includes about 10,000 clones, 73% of them seen just once. Stated treatment: randomized to nivolumab then ipilimumab (arm A) or the reverse (arm B). The sequences come from CD8+ T cells sorted from blood (inferred from file names), collected from a patient given nivolumab and ipilimumab in sequence. These receptors all stem from a human donor with melanoma.

The J gene is TRBJ1-2, the V gene TRBV6-1; TRBD1 matches at 8 bases. Germline values: CDR1 MNHNS, CDR2 SASEGT. With 3 bases clipped from V and 7 bases from J, the junction kept 13 bases outside the gene matches. The CDR3 sequence is 16 residues long. CDR3 sequence (DNA): TGTGCCAGCAGTGATGAAATGACAGGGGAGTATGGTGGCTACACCTTC. It is translated as CASSDEMTGEYGGYTF.

A few counts support this clone. This chain joins TRBV9 and TRBJ2-3, with D perhaps TRBD2 (6 bases). The CDR3 runs to 14 residues. The V gene lost 3 bases and the J gene lost 6 bases, with 14 bases spanning the gap. The germline V gene encodes CDR1 SGDLS and CDR2 YYNGEE. CDR3 nucleotides: TGTGCCAGCAGCGAGGGAGGTGGGGGGGATACGCAGTATTTT. This gives the protein CASSEGGGGDTQYF.

This clone was seen more than once but under ten times. The rearrangement uses TRBV12-5 and TRBJ2-1; TRBD2 aligns across 13 bases. The V gene end was trimmed by 3 bases and the J gene end by 9 bases; junction bases not matched to a gene: 8. The CDR3 contains 16 residues. Germline values: CDR1 LGHNT, CDR2 FRNRAP. For the CDR3, the DNA is TGTGCTAGTGGTTTCCGGACTAGCGGGAGAATGGGTGAGCAGTTCTTC. This gives the protein CASGFRTSGRMGEQFF.

V usage is TRBV6-5 and J usage is TRBJ2-3; 8 bases align to TRBD1. CDR3 length: 14 amino acids. Germline trimming cut 2 bases from V and 5 bases from J; bases unmatched to any gene: 3. The germline gives CDR1 MNHEY, CDR2 SVGAGI. As DNA, the CDR3 is TGTGCCAGCAGTTACGACAGGGGTGGAGATACGCAGTATTTT. Amino acids: CASSYDRGGDTQYF.

The chain employs TRBV7-9 and TRBJ1-2; the D gene is possibly TRBD1 (6 bases). With 4 bases removed from V and 8 bases from J, the gap between germline ends came to 14 bases. Per the germline V gene, CDR1 is SEHNR and CDR2 is FQNEAQ (reference sequence). This CDR3 is 13 amino acids long. CDR3 in DNA: TGTGCCAGCAGCTACCCAGGGGCCGGCGGCTACACCTTC. Residues: CASSYPGAGGYTF.

The DNA of the CDR3 is TGTGCCAGCAGCTTAATAGGGACAGGATACGAGCAGTACTTC. This encodes CASSLIGTGYEQYF. The rearrangement uses TRBV7-9 and TRBJ2-5; 8 bases map to TRBD1. The J call may not be correct, given that the DNA end is closer to TRBJ2-7. The V gene's germline CDR1 is SEHNR and CDR2 FQNEAQ (reference sequence). This CDR3 is 14 amino acids long.

This chain links TRBV9 with TRBJ2-1, with 9 bases identical to TRBD1. This CDR3 contains 16 residues. Per germline, CDR1 SGDLS and CDR2 YYNGEE. V was clipped by 3 bases and J by 8 bases; unmatched bases: 12. CDR3 DNA sequence: TGTGCCAGCAGCGCCTCGGGGGGACAGGGTGTTGATGAGCAGTTCTTC. Translated: CASSASGGQGVDEQFF. The variable domain in full, with the rest retrieved from reference TRBV9 and TRBJ2-1, is DSGVTQTPKHLITATGQRVTLRCSPRSGDLSVYWYQQSLDQGLQFLIQYYNGEERAKGNILERFSAQQFPDLHSELNLSSLELGDSALYFCASSASGGQGVDEQFFGPGTRLTVL.

This clone has a single count. This chain uses TRBV5-1 with TRBJ2-1; TRBD1 matches at 9 bases. CDR3 length: 13 amino acids. V shed 7 bases and J 4 bases; nucleotides not matched to a gene: 3. Germline V lookup: CDR1 SGHRS, CDR2 YFSETQ. The CDR3, as DNA: TGCGCCAGCCGGGACAGGGTTTACAATGAGCAGTTCTTC. Its translation: CASRDRVYNEQFF.

The V gene is TRBV2, the J gene TRBJ1-6, with D uncertain. The CDR3 is 14 residues long. CDR1 and CDR2 from the germline V gene are SNHLY and FYNNEI. V shed 10 bases and J shed 0 bases, with 10 bases lying between them. Written as DNA, the CDR3 is TGTGCCATACACGGAGGCTCCTATAATTCACCCCTCCACTTT. Amino acids: CAIHGGSYNSPLHF.

The CDR3 here is CASWHRHDYEQYF. The CDR3 DNA reads TGCGCCAGCTGGCACAGGCACGACTACGAGCAGTACTTC. V and J are TRBV23-1 and TRBJ2-7; perhaps TRBD1 as D (5 bases). TRBV23-1 counts as an open reading frame of uncertain function. This CDR3 spans 13 amino acids. Trimming shortened V by 8 bases and J by 3 bases, and 14 bases separated the two germline ends.